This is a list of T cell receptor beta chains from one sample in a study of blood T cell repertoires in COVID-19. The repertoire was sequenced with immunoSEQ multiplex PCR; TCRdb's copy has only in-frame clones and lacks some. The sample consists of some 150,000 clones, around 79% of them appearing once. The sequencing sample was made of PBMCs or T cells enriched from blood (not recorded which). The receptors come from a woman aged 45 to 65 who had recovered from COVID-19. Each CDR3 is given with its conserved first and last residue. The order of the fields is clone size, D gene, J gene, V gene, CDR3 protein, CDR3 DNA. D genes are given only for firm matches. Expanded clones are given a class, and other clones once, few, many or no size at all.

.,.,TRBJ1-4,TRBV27,CASRRGNEKLFF,TGTGCCAGCAGGCGGGGGAATGAAAAACTGTTTTTT
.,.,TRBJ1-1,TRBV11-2,CASSLGGPSPAANTEAFF,TGTGCCAGCAGCCTCGGGGGGCCCAGTCCAGCCGCGAACACTGAAGCTTTCTTT
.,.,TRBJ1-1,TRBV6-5,CASSWTDNTEAFF,TGTGCCAGCAGTTGGACAGATAACACTGAAGCTTTCTTT
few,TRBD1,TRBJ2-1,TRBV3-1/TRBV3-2,CASSLTGVNEQFF,TGTGCCAGCAGCCTGACAGGGGTTAATGAGCAGTTCTTC
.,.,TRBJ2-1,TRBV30,CAWARTDYNEQFF,TGTGCCTGGGCTCGGACTGACTACAATGAGCAGTTCTTC
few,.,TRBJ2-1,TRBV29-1,CSVGDHAGNEQFF,TGCAGCGTTGGTGACCACGCGGGCAATGAGCAGTTCTTC
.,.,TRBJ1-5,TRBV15,CATSPGNQPQHF,TGTGCCACCAGCCCAGGGAATCAGCCCCAGCATTTT
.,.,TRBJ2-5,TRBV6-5,CASSSDSIKGETQYF,TGTGCCAGCAGTTCCGACAGTATTAAGGGGGAGACCCAGTACTTC
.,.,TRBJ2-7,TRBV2,CASSEAHLGGTYEQYF,TGTGCCAGCAGTGAAGCACACCTAGGAGGAACCTACGAGCAGTACTTC
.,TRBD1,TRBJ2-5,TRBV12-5,CASGSSGTGGEETQYF,TGTGCTAGTGGGTCCTCCGGGACAGGGGGCGAAGAGACCCAGTACTTC
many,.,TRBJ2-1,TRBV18,CASSPLAGMGNEQFF,TGTGCCAGCTCACCACTCGCAGGGATGGGCAATGAGCAGTTCTTC
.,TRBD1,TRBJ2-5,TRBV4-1,CASSQEWDRGRSSPETQYF,TGCGCCAGCAGCCAAGAGTGGGACAGGGGACGCTCGTCCCCGGAGACCCAGTACTTC
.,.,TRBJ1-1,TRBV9,CASSVGGRQTEAFF,TGTGCCAGCAGCGTAGGGGGGCGCCAGACTGAAGCTTTCTTT
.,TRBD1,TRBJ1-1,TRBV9,CASGTGGGNTEAFF,TGTGCGTCGGGGACAGGGGGCGGGAACACTGAAGCTTTCTTT
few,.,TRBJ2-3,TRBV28,CASSFNGQSTDTQYF,TGTGCCAGCAGTTTCAACGGACAGAGCACAGATACGCAGTATTTT
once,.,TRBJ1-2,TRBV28,CASSPAEDLYGYTF,TGTGCCAGCAGTCCCGCTGAGGACTTATATGGCTACACCTTC
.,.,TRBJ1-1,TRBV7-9,CASTPGGNEAFF,TGTGCCAGCACCCCTGGGGGGAATGAAGCTTTCTTT
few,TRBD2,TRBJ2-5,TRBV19,CASSRASGTETQYF,TGTGCCAGTAGTCGGGCTAGCGGGACAGAGACCCAGTACTTC
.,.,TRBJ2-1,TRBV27,CASRQDSYNEQFF,TGTGCCAGCAGACAAGACTCCTACAATGAGCAGTTCTTC
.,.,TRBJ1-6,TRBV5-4,CASSSRGISDSPLHF,TGTGCCAGCAGCAGCAGGGGAATCTCTGATTCACCCCTCCACTTT
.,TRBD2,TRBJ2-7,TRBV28,CASGTSGRASYEQYF,TGTGCCAGCGGGACTAGCGGGAGGGCTTCCTACGAGCAGTACTTC
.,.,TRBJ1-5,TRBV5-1,CASSWVEGLSNQPQHF,TGCGCCAGCAGCTGGGTGGAGGGATTGAGCAATCAGCCCCAGCATTTT
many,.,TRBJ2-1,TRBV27,CASRPGGVYNEQFF,TGTGCCAGCAGACCAGGAGGGGTTTACAATGAGCAGTTCTTC
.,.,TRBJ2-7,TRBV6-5,CASSYSLSGSSYEQYF,TGTGCCAGCAGTTACTCGTTGTCTGGGAGCTCCTACGAGCAGTACTTC
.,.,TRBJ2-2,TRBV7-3,CASSLGGLNTGELFF,TGTGCCAGCAGCTTAGGGGGACTGAACACCGGGGAGCTGTTTTTT
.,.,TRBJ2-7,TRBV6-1,CASSPSYEQYF,TGTGCCAGCAGTCCTTCCTACGAGCAGTACTTC
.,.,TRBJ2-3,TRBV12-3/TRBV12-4,CASRAGVADTQYF,TGTGCCAGCAGGGCAGGGGTAGCAGATACGCAGTATTTT
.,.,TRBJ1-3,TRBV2,CASSEVAAGDTIYF,TGTGCCAGCAGTGAAGTTGCGGCGGGAGACACCATATATTTT
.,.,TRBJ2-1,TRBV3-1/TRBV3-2,CASSLRPGEQFF,TGTGCCAGCAGCCTCCGACCGGGGGAGCAGTTCTTC
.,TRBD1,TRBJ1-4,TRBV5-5,CASRFPGQSNEKLFF,TGTGCCAGCAGGTTTCCGGGACAGAGTAATGAAAAACTGTTTTTT
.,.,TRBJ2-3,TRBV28,CASSGSGVSGTDTQYF,TGTGCCAGCAGTGGTTCGGGGGTATCTGGCACAGATACGCAGTATTTT
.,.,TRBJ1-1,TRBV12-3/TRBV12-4,CASNQGNTEAFF,TGTGCCAGCAATCAGGGTAACACTGAAGCTTTCTTT
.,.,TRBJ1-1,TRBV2,CASSQEPNTEAFF,TGTGCCAGCAGTCAGGAACCAAACACTGAAGCTTTCTTT
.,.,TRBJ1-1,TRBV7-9,CASVQENTEAFF,TGTGCCAGCGTCCAGGAGAACACTGAAGCTTTCTTT
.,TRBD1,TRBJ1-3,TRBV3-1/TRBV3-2,CASSHTGGTGNTIYF,TGTGCCAGCAGCCATACAGGGGGGACTGGAAACACCATATATTTT
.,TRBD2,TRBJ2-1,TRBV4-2,CASSQEGWVAGGNEQFF,TGTGCCAGCAGCCAAGAAGGCTGGGTAGCGGGAGGGAATGAGCAGTTCTTC
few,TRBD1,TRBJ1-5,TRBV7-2,CASSYRTGNNQPQHF,TGTGCCAGCAGCTATAGGACAGGGAACAATCAGCCCCAGCATTTT
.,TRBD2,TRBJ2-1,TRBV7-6,CASSLGVDGGAYEQFF,TGTGCCAGCAGCTTAGGGGTCGACGGGGGGGCGTATGAGCAGTTCTTC
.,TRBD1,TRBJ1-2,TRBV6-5,CASSYLMTGGYGYTF,TGTGCCAGCAGTTACTTAATGACAGGGGGCTATGGCTACACCTTC
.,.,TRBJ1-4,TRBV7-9,CASSPSDWMNEKLFF,TGTGCCAGCAGCCCCTCGGACTGGATGAATGAAAAACTGTTTTTT
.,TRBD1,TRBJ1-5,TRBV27,CASSLLRDRRQPQHF,TGTGCCAGCAGTTTATTACGGGACAGAAGGCAGCCCCAGCATTTT
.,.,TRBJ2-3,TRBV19,CASSIDRDTQYF,TGTGCCAGTAGTATAGATCGAGATACGCAGTATTTT
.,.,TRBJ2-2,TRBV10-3,CAISKDGDTGELFF,TGTGCCATCAGTAAAGACGGGGACACCGGGGAGCTGTTTTTT
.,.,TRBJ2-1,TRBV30,CAWSVAQNEQFF,TGTGCCTGGAGCGTGGCCCAAAATGAGCAGTTCTTC
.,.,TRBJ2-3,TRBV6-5,CASRRSGGDTQYF,TGTGCCAGCAGGAGATCGGGTGGAGATACGCAGTATTTT
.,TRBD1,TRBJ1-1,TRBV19,CASSTWTGTEAFF,TGTGCCAGTAGTACCTGGACAGGGACTGAAGCTTTCTTT
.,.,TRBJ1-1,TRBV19,CASSIIYRTNTEAFF,TGTGCCAGTAGTATCATCTACAGAACTAACACTGAAGCTTTCTTT
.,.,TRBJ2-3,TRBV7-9,CASSAQGASGTITDTQYF,TGTGCCAGCAGCGCTCAGGGGGCTAGCGGGACAATCACAGATACGCAGTATTTT
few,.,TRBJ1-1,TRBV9,CASSAQQGNTEAFF,TGTGCCAGCAGCGCGCAACAGGGGAACACTGAAGCTTTCTTT
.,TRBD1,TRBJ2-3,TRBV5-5,CASSPGTGSTDTQYF,TGTGCCAGCAGCCCGGGGACAGGATCCACAGATACGCAGTATTTT